The present TCR beta chain was sequenced within a study of B cell selection in AIRE deficiency. To note about this clone: Antigen specificity is unknown.

Assay used: immunoSEQ multiplex PCR; TCRdb lists only in-frame clones, some missing. The sample gives over 20,000 clones, around 97% of which show up once; about 0.17% is in the top ten. Overall study results and limits: Patient Tconv and Treg cells showed healthy-like TCRBV usage, CDR3 length, diversity. Shared Treg sequences had shorter CDR3s, biased toward rearrangements with few non-templated insertions. Of a few thousand shared Treg TCRbeta sequences, over 30% were healthy-only, just under 9.5% patient-only. About a third of healthy-donor shared Treg TCRbeta sequences appeared in patient Tconv cells.

The sorted conventional CD4 T cells were gated as CD4+CD127+. The CDR3 is 11 amino acids. CDR1 and CDR2 from the germline V gene are SNHLY and FYNNEI. V lost 8 bases to trimming and J lost 7 bases; unmatched junction nucleotides: 4. This receptor was taken from a human donor with AIRE deficiency. The sequenced sample consisted of conventional CD4+ T cells sorted from PBMCs. The chain employs TRBV2 and TRBJ1-2; 7 bases agree with TRBD1. The CDR3 region has the DNA TGTGCCAGCTCGACAGGGTTTGGCTACACCTTC. It encodes CASSTGFGYTF.